One sample yielded the 27 T cell receptor beta chains listed below, sequenced in a study of synovial regulatory T cells in juvenile arthritis. Produced via immunoSEQ multiplex PCR; TCRdb's table is partial and in-frame only. The sample features around 9,600 clones, with about 2.1% in its top ten. The sequencing input was Treg cells from blood. Subset indicated: remaining (HLA-DR-negative) circulating blood Treg cells. The receptors originated from a donor aged 2-30 years with juvenile idiopathic arthritis.

The rearrangement joins TRBV6-6 to TRBJ1-2; lacking DNA, the TRBD1 call made by TCRdb goes unchecked. The CDR3 is 13 residues long. The DNA sequence is not available. CDR1 is MNHNY, CDR2 SVGAGI, per germline (reference sequence). The CDR3 spells CASSYAQYYGYTF.

The chain is built from TRBV4-1 and TRBJ1-2. The CDR3 extends over 16 amino acids. The protein alone is recorded here. The V gene's germline CDR1 is MGHRA and CDR2 YSYEKL. This CDR3 is CASSFGGIIANYGYTF.

This chain links TRBV7-6 with TRBJ2-1. Per the germline V gene, CDR1 is SGHVS and CDR2 is FNYEAQ. The CDR3 is made up of 14 amino acids. DNA was not recorded. The CDR3 reads CASSLGGNYNEQFF.

The CDR3 loop reads CASSDLEGEQYF. The chain joins TRBV2 to TRBJ2-5. Germline CDR1 reads SNHLY; CDR2 reads FYNNEI. The CDR3 has 12 amino acids. No DNA accompanies this entry. The complete variable domain, with remaining parts taken from reference TRBV2 and TRBJ2-5, reads EPEVTQTPSHQVTQMGQEVILRCVPISNHLYFYWYRQILGQKVEFLVSFYNNEISEKSEIFDDQFSVERPDGSNFTLKIRSTKLEDSAMYFCASSDLEGEQYFGPGTRLLVL.

The chain couples TRBV28 to TRBJ1-2. CDR3 size: 15 residues. No DNA appears here. The germline V gene has CDR1 MDHEN and CDR2 SYDVKM. The CDR3 sequence is CASSLLGGKDYGYTF.

V and J are TRBV6-5 and TRBJ1-2. Germline V gene sequence: CDR1 MNHEY, CDR2 SVGAGI. This CDR3 spans 14 amino acids. No DNA appears here. The CDR3 reads CASSYSPTNYGYTF.

This chain uses TRBV7-9 with TRBJ1-4. This CDR3 has 14 residues. Nucleotide data are not available. The germline gives CDR1 SEHNR, CDR2 FQNEAQ (reference sequence). CDR3 sequence: CASSLDRPNEKLFF. The full variable domain, completed using reference TRBV7-9 and TRBJ1-4, is DTGVSQNPRHKITKRGQNVTFRCDPISEHNRLYWYRQTLGQGPEFLTYFQNEAQLEKSRLLSDRFSAERPKGSFSTLEIQRTEQGDSAMYLCASSLDRPNEKLFFGSGTQLSVL.

The chain is built from TRBV10-3 and TRBJ2-1; TCRdb proposes TRBD2, but this gene call is untestable without DNA. The CDR3 totals 15 residues. The DNA is not on file. Germline V CDR1 and CDR2: ENHRY, SYGVKD. This chain's CDR3 is CAISELAGEVGEQFF.

The genes are TRBV7-8 and TRBJ2-7; TCRdb's D call of TRBD1 is untestable without DNA. The CDR3 sequence is 14 residues long. The record lacks a DNA sequence. CDR1 SGHVS and CDR2 FQNEAQ come from the germline V gene. This CDR3 reads CASSLIQGVYEQYF. The whole variable domain, filled in from reference TRBV7-8 and TRBJ2-7, reads GAGVSQSPRYKVAKRGQDVALRCDPISGHVSLFWYQQALGQGPEFLTYFQNEAQLDKSGLPSDRFFAERPEGSVSTLKIQRTQQEDSAVYLCASSLIQGVYEQYFGPGTRLTVT.

This sequence joins TRBV2 and TRBJ2-1; with no DNA, the TCRdb D assignment of TRBD2 cannot be verified. Germline V gene lookup returns CDR1 SNHLY and CDR2 FYNNEI. CDR3 length: 15 residues. No DNA sequence is on record. The CDR3 spells CASSDAGLRYNEQFF.

By frequency, this clone registers medium-sized. The rearrangement links TRBV29-1 to TRBJ2-7; TCRdb indicates TRBD2, and absent DNA this call remains unverified. CDR1 and CDR2 (germline): SQVTM, ANQGSEA. The CDR3 totals 15 residues. No DNA is recorded. CDR3 residues: CSVKTPGGGKYEQYF.

Considering frequency, this clone is medium-sized (0.01 to 0.1%). This sequence joins TRBV7-2 and TRBJ1-5; TCRdb gives TRBD1 as the D gene, but with no DNA this cannot be confirmed. Germline CDR1 reads SGHTA; CDR2 reads FQGNSA. The CDR3 spans 13 residues. No nucleotide data were recorded. CDR3 in amino acids: CASSLGAGQPQHF.

This chain connects TRBV5-4 to TRBJ1-2; TCRdb returns TRBD1, unconfirmable since there is no DNA. This CDR3 has 15 residues. The nucleotide record is missing. Germline loops: CDR1 SGHNT, CDR2 YYREEE (reference sequence). The CDR3 sequence is CASSSIQGAAYGYTF.

This chain joins TRBV2 and TRBJ2-1. In germline, CDR1 is SNHLY, CDR2 FYNNEI. The CDR3 contains 11 residues. The DNA is unrecorded. CDR3 protein: CASRNYNEQFF.

According to its frequency, this clone is medium-sized (0.01 to 0.1%). This chain links TRBV5-1 with TRBJ2-7. The CDR3 contains 16 residues. There is no recorded DNA. Germline V gene lookup returns CDR1 SGHRS and CDR2 YFSETQ. The CDR3 protein is CASSLATSSPSYEQYF.

The CDR3 spells CASTRENTEAFF. This chain uses TRBV2 with TRBJ1-1. CDR3 length: 12 residues. The entry carries no DNA sequence. Germline V gene data show CDR1 as SNHLY and CDR2 as FYNNEI.

The chain is built from TRBV20-1 and TRBJ2-1; the D gene TCRdb calls, TRBD1, cannot be checked with no DNA. Germline V gene sequence: CDR1 DFQATT, CDR2 SNEGSKA (reference sequence). This CDR3 is built from 11 residues. A DNA sequence was not provided. The chain's CDR3 is CSASRYNEQFF.

J is TRBJ2-7 and V is TRBV6-5; the TCRdb D gene call, TRBD2, has no DNA to confirm it. The CDR3 contains 12 residues. No DNA is given. The germline V gene has CDR1 MNHEY and CDR2 SVGAGI. This chain's CDR3 is CASRWGAYEQYF.

The chain carries TRBV2 and TRBJ1-1; TCRdb proposes TRBD1, but this gene call is untestable without DNA. The CDR3 runs to 14 residues. Only the protein sequence is given. CDR1 is SNHLY, CDR2 FYNNEI, per germline. CDR3 protein: CASSPTGMNTEAFF.

The CDR3 protein is CASSPIRAGELFF. The gene calls are TRBV14 and TRBJ2-2; lacking DNA, the TRBD2 call made by TCRdb goes unchecked. The germline V gene has CDR1 SGHDN and CDR2 FVKESK. The CDR3 is 13 residues long. No DNA sequence was recorded.

The chain is built from TRBV18 and TRBJ2-5; there is no DNA to check the TCRdb D call of TRBD1. CDR3 length equals 12 residues. Only the protein sequence is given. Germline V gene data show CDR1 as KGHSH and CDR2 as LQKENI. This CDR3 is CASSLRGETQYF.

The chain uses TRBV27 and TRBJ2-3. Germline V gives CDR1 MNHEY, CDR2 SMNVEV (reference sequence). The CDR3 covers 13 residues. There is no recorded DNA. The CDR3 protein is CASFGVNGDTQYF.

The chain has TRBV6-6 and TRBJ1-1. Looked up from germline, CDR1 is MNHNY and CDR2 is SVGAGI (reference sequence). The CDR3 loop spans 13 amino acids. The DNA is not on file. CDR3 amino acids: CASSYSYNTEAFF.

The chain uses TRBV5-1 and TRBJ1-1. The CDR3 length is 12 residues. There is no recorded DNA. Germline CDR1 reads SGHRS; CDR2 reads YFSETQ. Here the CDR3 reads CASSLEGHGAFF.

This chain uses TRBV5-1 with TRBJ2-5; the D call of TRBD2 rests on TCRdb alone, since no DNA is present to check it. Germline V gene data show CDR1 as SGHRS and CDR2 as YFSETQ. CDR3 length: 12 residues. The DNA is unrecorded. The CDR3 loop reads CASSSGQETQYF.

This chain links TRBV7-9 with TRBJ2-3. The CDR3 length is 14 residues. DNA was not recorded. Germline V gives CDR1 SEHNR, CDR2 FQNEAQ (reference sequence). The CDR3 protein is CASSFGLFTDTQYF.

This CDR3 reads CASSYRAEAFF. The gene calls are TRBV6-5 and TRBJ1-1. Germline V lookup: CDR1 MNHEY, CDR2 SVGAGI. This CDR3 spans 11 amino acids. DNA was not recorded.